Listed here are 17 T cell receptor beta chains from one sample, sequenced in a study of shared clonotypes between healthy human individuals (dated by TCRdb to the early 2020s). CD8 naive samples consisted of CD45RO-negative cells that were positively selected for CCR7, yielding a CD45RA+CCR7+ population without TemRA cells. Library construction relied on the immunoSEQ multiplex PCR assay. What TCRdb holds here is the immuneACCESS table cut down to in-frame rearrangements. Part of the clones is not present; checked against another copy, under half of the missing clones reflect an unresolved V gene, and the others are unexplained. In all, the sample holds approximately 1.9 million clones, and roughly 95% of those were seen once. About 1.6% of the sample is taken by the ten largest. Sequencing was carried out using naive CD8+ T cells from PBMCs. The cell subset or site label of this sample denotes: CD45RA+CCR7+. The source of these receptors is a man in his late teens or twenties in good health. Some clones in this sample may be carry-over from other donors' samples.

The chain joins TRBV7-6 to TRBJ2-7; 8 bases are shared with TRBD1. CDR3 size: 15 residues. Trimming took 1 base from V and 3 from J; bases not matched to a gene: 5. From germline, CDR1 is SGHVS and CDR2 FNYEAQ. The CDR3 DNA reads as TGTGCCAGCAGCTTAGTTGTCGGACAGGGCTACGAGCAGTACTTC. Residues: CASSLVVGQGYEQYF.

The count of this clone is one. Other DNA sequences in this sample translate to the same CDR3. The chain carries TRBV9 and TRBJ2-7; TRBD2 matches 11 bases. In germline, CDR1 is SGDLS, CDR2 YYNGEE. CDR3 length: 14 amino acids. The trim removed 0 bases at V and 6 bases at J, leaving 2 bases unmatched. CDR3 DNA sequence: TGTGCCAGCAGCGTAGTAGCGGGAGGGCGCGAGCAGTACTTC. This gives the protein CASSVVAGGREQYF. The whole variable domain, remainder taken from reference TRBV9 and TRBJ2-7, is DSGVTQTPKHLITATGQRVTLRCSPRSGDLSVYWYQQSLDQGLQFLIQYYNGEERAKGNILERFSAQQFPDLHSELNLSSLELGDSALYFCASSVVAGGREQYFGPGTRLTVT.

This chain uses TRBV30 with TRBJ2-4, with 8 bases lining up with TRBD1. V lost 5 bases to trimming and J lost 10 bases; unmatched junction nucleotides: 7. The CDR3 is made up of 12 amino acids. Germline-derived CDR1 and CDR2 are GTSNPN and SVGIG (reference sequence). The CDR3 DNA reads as TGTGCCTGGGGGATGGACAGGGCAATTCAGTACTTC. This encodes CAWGMDRAIQYF.

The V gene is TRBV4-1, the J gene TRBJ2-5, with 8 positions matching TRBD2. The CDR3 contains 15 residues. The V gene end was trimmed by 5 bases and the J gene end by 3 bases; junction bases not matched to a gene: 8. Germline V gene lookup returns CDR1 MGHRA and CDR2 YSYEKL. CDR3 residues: CASSFVAGPKETQYF. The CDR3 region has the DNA TGCGCCAGCAGCTTCGTAGCGGGACCAAAAGAGACCCAGTACTTC.

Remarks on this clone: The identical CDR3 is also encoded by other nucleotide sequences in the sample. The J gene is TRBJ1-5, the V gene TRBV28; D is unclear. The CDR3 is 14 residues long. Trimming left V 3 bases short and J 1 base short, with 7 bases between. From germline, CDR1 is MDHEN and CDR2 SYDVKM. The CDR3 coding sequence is TGTGCCAGCAGTTTGTCGGGGAGCAATCAGCCCCAGCATTTT. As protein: CASSLSGSNQPQHF.

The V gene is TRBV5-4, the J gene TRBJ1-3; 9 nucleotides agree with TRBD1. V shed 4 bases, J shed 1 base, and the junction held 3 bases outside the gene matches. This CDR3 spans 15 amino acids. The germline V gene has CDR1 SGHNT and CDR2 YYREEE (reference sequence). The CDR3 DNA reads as TGTGCCAGCAGCGCCGACAGGGGGTCTGGAAACACCATATATTTT. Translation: CASSADRGSGNTIYF.

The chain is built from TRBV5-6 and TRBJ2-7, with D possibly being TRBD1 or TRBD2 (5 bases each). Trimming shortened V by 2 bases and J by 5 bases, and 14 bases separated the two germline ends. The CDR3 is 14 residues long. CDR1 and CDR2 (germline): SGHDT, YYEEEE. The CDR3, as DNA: TGTGCCAGCAGCTTCCAGTCCGGGGCGGACGAGCAGTACTTC. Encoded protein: CASSFQSGADEQYF.

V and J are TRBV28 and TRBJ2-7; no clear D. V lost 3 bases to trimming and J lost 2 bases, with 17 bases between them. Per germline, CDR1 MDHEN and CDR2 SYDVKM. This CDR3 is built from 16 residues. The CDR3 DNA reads TGTGCCAGCAGTTTGGCCCTCCCCCAACTTGCCTACGAGCAGTACTTC. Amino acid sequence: CASSLALPQLAYEQYF. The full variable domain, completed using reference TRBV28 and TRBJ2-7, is DVKVTQSSRYLVKRTGEKVFLECVQDMDHENMFWYRQDPGLGLRLIYFSYDVKMKEKGDIPEGYSVSREKKERFSLILESASTNQTSMYLCASSLALPQLAYEQYFGPGTRLTVT.

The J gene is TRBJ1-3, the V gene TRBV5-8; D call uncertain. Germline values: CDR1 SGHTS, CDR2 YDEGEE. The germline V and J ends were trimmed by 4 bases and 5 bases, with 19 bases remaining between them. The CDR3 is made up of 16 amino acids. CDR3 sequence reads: CASSRPPLGTRNTIYF. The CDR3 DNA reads TGTGCCAGCAGCAGACCCCCCCTGGGCACACGAAACACCATATATTTT.

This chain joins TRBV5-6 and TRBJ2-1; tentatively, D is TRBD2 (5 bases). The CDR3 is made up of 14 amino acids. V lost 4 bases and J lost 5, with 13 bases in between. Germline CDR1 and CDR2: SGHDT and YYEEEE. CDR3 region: CASSPRGRHNEQFF. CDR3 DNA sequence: TGTGCCAGCAGCCCACGGGGTCGGCACAATGAGCAGTTCTTC.

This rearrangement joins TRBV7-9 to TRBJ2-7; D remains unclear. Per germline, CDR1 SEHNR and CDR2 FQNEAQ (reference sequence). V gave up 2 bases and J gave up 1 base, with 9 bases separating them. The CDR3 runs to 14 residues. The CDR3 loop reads CASSLPTPSYEQYF. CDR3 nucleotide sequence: TGTGCCAGCAGCTTACCCACCCCGTCCTACGAGCAGTACTTC.

The CDR3 protein is CAWSDRTVSNQPQHF. The CDR3 DNA reads TGTGCCTGGAGTGATAGGACGGTTAGCAATCAGCCCCAGCATTTT. V is TRBV30 and J is TRBJ1-5; no clear D gene. The germline gives CDR1 GTSNPN, CDR2 SVGIG (reference sequence). CDR3 length: 15 residues. The V end lost 1 base, the J end lost 0 bases, and 10 bases lay between the germline ends.

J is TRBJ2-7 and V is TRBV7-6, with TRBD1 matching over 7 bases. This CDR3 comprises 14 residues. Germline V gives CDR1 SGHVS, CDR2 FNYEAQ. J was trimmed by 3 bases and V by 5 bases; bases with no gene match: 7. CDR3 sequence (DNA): TGTGCCAGCAGCGCCCGGGACAGTCTCTACGAGCAGTACTTC. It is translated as CASSARDSLYEQYF. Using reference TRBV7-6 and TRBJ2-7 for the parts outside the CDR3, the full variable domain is GAGVSQSPRYKVTKRGQDVALRCDPISGHVSLYWYRQALGQGPEFLTYFNYEAQQDKSGLPNDRFSAERPEGSISTLTIQRTEQRDSAMYRCASSARDSLYEQYFGPGTRLTVT.

The CDR3 DNA is TGTGCCAGCAGTGAATTAGGGGTTGGAGGGACCGATGAAAAACTGTTTTTT. This encodes CASSELGVGGTDEKLFF. The chain joins TRBV25-1 to TRBJ1-4; the D gene is possibly TRBD1 (5 bases). V was cut by 1 base and J by 6 bases, with 18 bases left in between. Germline V gives CDR1 MGHDK, CDR2 SYGVNS. CDR3 size: 17 residues.

The CDR3 DNA reads as TGTGCCAGCAGTAGTAGACAGGGAAAAAGGGAGACCCAGTACTTC. Translating gives CASSSRQGKRETQYF. The chain uses TRBV7-9 and TRBJ2-5; 7 bases map to TRBD1. The CDR3 contains 15 residues. Germline CDR1 is SEHNR and CDR2 is FQNEAQ (reference sequence). J lost 5 bases, V lost 6 bases, and 12 bases had no gene match.

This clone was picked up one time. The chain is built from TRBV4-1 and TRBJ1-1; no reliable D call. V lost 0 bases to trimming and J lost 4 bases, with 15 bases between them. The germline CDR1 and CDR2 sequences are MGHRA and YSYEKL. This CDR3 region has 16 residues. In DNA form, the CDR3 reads TGCGCCAGCAGCCAAGACACGACCCTATTCGGCACTGAAGCTTTCTTT. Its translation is CASSQDTTLFGTEAFF.

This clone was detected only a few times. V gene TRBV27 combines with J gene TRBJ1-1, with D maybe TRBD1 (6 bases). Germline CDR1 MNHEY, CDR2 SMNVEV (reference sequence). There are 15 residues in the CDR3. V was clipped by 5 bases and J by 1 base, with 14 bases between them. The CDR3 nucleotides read TGTGCCAGCAGTATCACCAGGGGAGCGAACACTGAAGCTTTCTTT. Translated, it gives CASSITRGANTEAFF.